This record looks at one T cell receptor (beta chain) sequence and its context. Which antigen it targets is not known. Base qualities are missing; no much larger clone stands one base away. This sample is drawn from a study of beta chain features in type 1 diabetes (dated by TCRdb to 2017 to 2018). At the level of the whole study: Patients and healthy donors did not differ in mean age, gender distribution, total cell number or subset yield. Naive and central memory subsets were obtained from all 30 or so donors, but regulatory and stem cell-like memory subsets were isolated from only 8 patients and about eight healthy donors. The study compared TCRB repertoires of sorted circulating CD4+ T cell subsets between recently diagnosed type 1 diabetes patients and matched healthy donors. Across all samples, approximately 100 million sorted cells were examined, and cell number per subset correlated strongly with RNA yield. Broader findings and caveats from the paper: HLA sub-analyses involved small numbers of individuals, so any influence of HLA type on TCRB rearrangement remained unresolved. Fewer insertions and more nucleotide deletions at VDJ recombination sites were observed in patients with type 1 diabetes, implying thymic rearrangement abnormalities. Because cDNA was sequenced instead of genomic DNA, activated cells with high expression could be over-represented, although the groups did not differ in activation or CD3 levels. Naive, central memory and regulatory TCRB repertoires appeared to be more similar among patients than among healthy donors. In all four CD4+ subsets, TCRB CDR3 length was moderately but significantly shorter in type 1 diabetes patients. PCR might favor shorter templates, but patient and control samples were amplified and corrected together, so any skew would affect both groups equally.

The High Capacity cDNA Reverse Transcription Kit was used to reverse transcribe all of the isolated RNA, meaning that expressed TCRB transcripts were what got sequenced. Deep immunoSEQ sequencing was performed on naive, central memory and regulatory T cell samples, with an average of roughly 3.5 million total reads per sample. After sorted cells were lysed in RLT buffer, RNA was extracted with DNase-treated RNeasy Micro or Mini kits, with the choice depending on cell number. To prevent cross-contamination, each cell subset was processed individually, whereas patient and healthy donor samples were processed jointly. The immunoSEQ multiplex PCR was used to amplify TCRB sequences from cDNA, yielding 87-bp fragments that span the CDR3 region. Sequencing of the amplicons was done on the Illumina HiSeq platform. Under the source paper's analysis protocol: PCR bias was corrected computationally using synthetic template baselines, and reads within Hamming distance 2 were collapsed, with unmergeable singletons discarded. Reads were aligned against IMGT to assign V, D and J genes, CDR3 length and insertions or deletions at six rearrangement sites. Within each subset, clonotype counts were normalized to sorted cell number, and only after that were true diversity and Gini coefficients computed with the tcR R package. The overlap coefficient, calculated on TCRB nucleotide sequences, was used to measure repertoire sharing. Out-of-frame TCRB sequences from naive cells were analyzed as a proxy for the pre-selection repertoire. TCRdb limited this immuneACCESS table to in-frame rearrangements with V and J called. A share of clones is missing; checked studies link under half to unresolved V genes, and the rest is unexplained. V, J and clone size are taken as reported in that table, and D and trimming were inferred from the DNA itself. In this sample the table shows roughly 610,000 clones, 15% to 19% of which occur a single time. The ten biggest clones cover about 0.097% of the sample.

From the cysteine up to the phenylalanine, the CDR3 has a length of 15 residues. Only the CDR3 region is kept as DNA, spanning 45 bases read in frame from base 1. CDR1 is given as MRHNA and CDR2 as SNTAGT, both from the germline V gene. V is pruned by 6 bases and J by 5 bases, leaving 7 bases of the junction without a gene match. Each donor gave one peripheral blood draw, approximately 120 mL on average, collected into heparinised tubes. A BD FACSAria II was used to sort naive, central memory, regulatory and stem cell-like memory CD4+ T cells with a panel that included CD45RO, CCR7, CD25, CD127, CD95 and CD27. A purity above 95% was achieved for all sorted populations. PBMCs were isolated right away by Lymphoprep density gradient centrifugation and were stained directly, without culture. Samples were stained and sorted in pairs, with one healthy donor and one patient per experiment, so that batch effects were minimized.

This receptor was identified in a man aged 18 to 29 in good health. The chain is assembled from TRBV6-4 and TRBJ2-1; TRBD2 aligns with 10 central bases. Sequencing used naive CD4+ T cells from blood. Taken with the paper, the label for cell subset or site translates to: true naive CD4+ T cells. The CDR3 region reads CASSDLAGGHNEQFF. The DNA sequence follows: TGTGCCAGCAGCGATTTAGCGGGAGGCCACAATGAGCAGTTCTTC.